This entry features one T cell receptor beta chain sequence. Its antigen is unidentified. Germline V gene sequence: CDR1 MDHEN, CDR2 SYDVKM. With V trimmed by 3 bases and J by 8 bases, 6 bases remained unmatched. The CDR3 extends over 13 amino acids. This record comes from a study of cytomegalovirus exposure and HLA in healthy donors. The study, taken as a whole, reports: Relative to the approximately 700-donor mean, N-insertions were reportedly fewer in an Asian-associated ancestry cluster in a later analysis.

PCR amplification relied on 60 Vbeta primers (plus 13 Jbeta primers). The repertoire was sequenced with immunoSEQ multiplex PCR; TCRdb's copy has only in-frame clones and lacks some. The sample has under 200,000 clones, roughly 82% seen once. The sequence came from a girl under 18 in good health and CMV-seropositive. The chain links TRBV28 to TRBJ1-1; 7 bases align to TRBD1. Material: PBMCs. The CDR3 DNA sequence: TGTGCCAGCAGTTTTAACAGGGGTGGCGAAGCTTTCTTT. Translating gives CASSFNRGGEAFF.